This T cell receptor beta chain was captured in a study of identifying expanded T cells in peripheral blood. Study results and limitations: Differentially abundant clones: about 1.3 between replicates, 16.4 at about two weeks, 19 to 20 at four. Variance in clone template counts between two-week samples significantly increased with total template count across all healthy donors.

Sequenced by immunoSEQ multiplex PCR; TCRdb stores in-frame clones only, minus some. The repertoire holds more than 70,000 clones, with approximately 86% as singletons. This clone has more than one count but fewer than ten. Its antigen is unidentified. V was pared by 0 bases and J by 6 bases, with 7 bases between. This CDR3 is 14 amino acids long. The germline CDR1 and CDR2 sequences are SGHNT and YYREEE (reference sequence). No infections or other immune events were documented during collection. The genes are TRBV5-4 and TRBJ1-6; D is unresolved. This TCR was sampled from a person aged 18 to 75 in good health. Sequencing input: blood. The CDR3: CASSLDSVNSPLHF. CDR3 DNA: TGTGCCAGCAGCTTGGACAGTGTTAATTCACCCCTCCACTTT.